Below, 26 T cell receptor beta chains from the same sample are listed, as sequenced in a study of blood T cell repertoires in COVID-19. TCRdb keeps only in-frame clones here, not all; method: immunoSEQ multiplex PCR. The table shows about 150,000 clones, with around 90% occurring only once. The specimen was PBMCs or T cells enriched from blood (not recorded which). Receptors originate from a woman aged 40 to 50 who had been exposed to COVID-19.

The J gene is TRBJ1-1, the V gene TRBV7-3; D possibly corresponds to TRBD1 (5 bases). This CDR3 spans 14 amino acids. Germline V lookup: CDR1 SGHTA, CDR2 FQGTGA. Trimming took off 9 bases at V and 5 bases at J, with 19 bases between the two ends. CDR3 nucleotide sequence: TGTGCCAGAACCCCGACAGTGATGAGGACTGAAGCTTTCTTT. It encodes CARTPTVMRTEAFF.

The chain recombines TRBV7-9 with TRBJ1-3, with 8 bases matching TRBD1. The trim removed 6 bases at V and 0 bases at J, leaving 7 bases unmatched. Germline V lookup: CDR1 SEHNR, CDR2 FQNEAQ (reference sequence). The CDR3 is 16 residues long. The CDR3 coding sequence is TGTGCCAGCAGTTCAGGGGGCCGGAGCTCTGGAAACACCATATATTTT. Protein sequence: CASSSGGRSSGNTIYF.

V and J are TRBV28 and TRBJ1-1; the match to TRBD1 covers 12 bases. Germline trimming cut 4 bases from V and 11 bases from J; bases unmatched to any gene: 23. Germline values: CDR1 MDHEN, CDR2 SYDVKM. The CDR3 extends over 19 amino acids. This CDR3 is CASSSFRPGQGALDQRAFF. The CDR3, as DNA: TGTGCCAGCAGTTCATTCCGACCGGGACAGGGGGCGTTGGATCAGCGGGCTTTCTTT.

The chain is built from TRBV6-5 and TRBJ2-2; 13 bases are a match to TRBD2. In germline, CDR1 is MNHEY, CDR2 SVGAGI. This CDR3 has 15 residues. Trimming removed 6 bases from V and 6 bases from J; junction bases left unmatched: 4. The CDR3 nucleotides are TGTGCCAGCAGACGGACTAGCGGGAGCCCCGGGGAGCTGTTTTTT. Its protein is CASRRTSGSPGELFF.

CDR3 loop: CASSLGAGRSTDTQYF. CDR3 bases: TGCGCCAGCAGCTTGGGTGCGGGACGTAGCACAGATACGCAGTATTTT. The chain carries TRBV5-1 and TRBJ2-3; possibly TRBD2 for D (6 bases). CDR1 is SGHRS, CDR2 YFSETQ, per germline. This CDR3 comprises 16 residues. Trimming took 0 bases from V and 0 from J, leaving 11 bases between them.

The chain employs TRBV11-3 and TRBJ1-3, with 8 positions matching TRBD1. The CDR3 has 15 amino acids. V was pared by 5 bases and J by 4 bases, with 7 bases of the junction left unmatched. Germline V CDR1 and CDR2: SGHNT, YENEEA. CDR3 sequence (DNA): TGTGCCAGCAGCAAGGGACAGGTAGCCGGAAACACCATATATTTT. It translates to CASSKGQVAGNTIYF.

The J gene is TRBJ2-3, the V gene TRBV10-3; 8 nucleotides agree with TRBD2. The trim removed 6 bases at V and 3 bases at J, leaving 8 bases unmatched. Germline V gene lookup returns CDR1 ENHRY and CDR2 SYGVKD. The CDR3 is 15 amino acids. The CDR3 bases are TGTGCCATCAGCCCGGGGGGGACTTCGACAGATACGCAGTATTTT. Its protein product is CAISPGGTSTDTQYF.

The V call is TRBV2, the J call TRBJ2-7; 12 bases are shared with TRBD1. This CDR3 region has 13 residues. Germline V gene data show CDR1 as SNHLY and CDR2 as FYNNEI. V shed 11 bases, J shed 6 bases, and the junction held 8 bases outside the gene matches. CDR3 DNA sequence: TGTGCCGGAAGGGACAGGGGGCGCCTCGAGCAGTACTTC. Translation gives CAGRDRGRLEQYF. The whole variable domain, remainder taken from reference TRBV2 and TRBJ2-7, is EPEVTQTPSHQVTQMGQEVILRCVPISNHLYFYWYRQILGQKVEFLVSFYNNEISEKSEIFDDQFSVERPDGSNFTLKIRSTKLEDSAMYFCAGRDRGRLEQYFGPGTRLTVT.

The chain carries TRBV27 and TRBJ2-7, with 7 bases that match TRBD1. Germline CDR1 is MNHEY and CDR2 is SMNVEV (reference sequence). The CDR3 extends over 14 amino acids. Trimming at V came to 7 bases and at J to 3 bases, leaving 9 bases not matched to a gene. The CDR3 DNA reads TGTGCCAGCACCCCGAGGGACAGCAGCTACGAGCAGTACTTC. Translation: CASTPRDSSYEQYF.

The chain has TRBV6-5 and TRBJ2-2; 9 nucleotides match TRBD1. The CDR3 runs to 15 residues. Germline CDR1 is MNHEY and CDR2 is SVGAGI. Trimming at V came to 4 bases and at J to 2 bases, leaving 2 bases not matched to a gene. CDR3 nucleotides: TGTGCCAGCAGTTCGGACAGGGGTAACACCGGGGAGCTGTTTTTT. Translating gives CASSSDRGNTGELFF.

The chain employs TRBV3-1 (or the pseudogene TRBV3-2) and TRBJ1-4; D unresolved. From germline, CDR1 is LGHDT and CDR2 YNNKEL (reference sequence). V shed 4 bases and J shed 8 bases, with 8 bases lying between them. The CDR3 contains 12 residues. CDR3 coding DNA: TGTGCCAGCAGCCGCCCGGGGGAAAAACTGTTTTTT. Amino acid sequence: CASSRPGEKLFF.

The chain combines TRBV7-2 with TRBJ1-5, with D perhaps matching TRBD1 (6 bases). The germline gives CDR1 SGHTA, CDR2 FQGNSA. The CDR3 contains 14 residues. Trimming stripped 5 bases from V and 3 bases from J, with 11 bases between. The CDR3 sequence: CASSPDSLNQPQHF. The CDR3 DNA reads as TGTGCCAGCAGCCCGGACAGCCTCAATCAGCCCCAGCATTTT.

For the CDR3, the DNA is TGCGCCAGCAGCCCCTTAGCGGGAGGAGCGGAGACCCAGTACTTC. Protein product: CASSPLAGGAETQYF. The V gene is TRBV4-3, the J gene TRBJ2-5, with 10 bases matching TRBD2. The V gene's germline CDR1 is LGHNA and CDR2 YSLEER. J gave up 5 bases and V 4 bases, and 7 bases lay outside the gene matches. The CDR3 length is 15 residues.

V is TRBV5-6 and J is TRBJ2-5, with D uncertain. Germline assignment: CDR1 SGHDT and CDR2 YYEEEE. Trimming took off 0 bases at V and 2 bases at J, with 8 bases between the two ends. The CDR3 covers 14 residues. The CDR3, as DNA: TGTGCCAGCAGCTTGGGTGGCAGACAAGAGACCCAGTACTTC. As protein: CASSLGGRQETQYF.

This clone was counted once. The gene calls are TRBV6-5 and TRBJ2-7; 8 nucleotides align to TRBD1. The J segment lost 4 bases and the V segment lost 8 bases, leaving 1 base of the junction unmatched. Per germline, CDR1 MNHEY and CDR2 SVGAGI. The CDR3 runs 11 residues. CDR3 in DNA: TGTGCCAGCGGGACAGGATACGAGCAGTACTTC. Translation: CASGTGYEQYF.

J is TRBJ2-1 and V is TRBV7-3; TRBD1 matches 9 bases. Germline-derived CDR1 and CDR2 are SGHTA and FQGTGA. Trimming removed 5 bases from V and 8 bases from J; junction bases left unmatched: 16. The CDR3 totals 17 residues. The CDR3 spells CASSISPAGQGPYEQFF. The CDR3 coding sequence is TGTGCCAGCAGCATAAGCCCTGCGGGACAGGGTCCCTATGAGCAGTTCTTC.

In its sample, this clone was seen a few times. CDR3 sequence (DNA): TGTGCCAGCAGCTTGGCAGGGGTGGACGCAGCTTTCTTT. Translating it yields CASSLAGVDAAFF. The chain links TRBV5-6 to TRBJ1-1; D possibly corresponds to TRBD1 (6 bases). The CDR3 loop spans 13 amino acids. The V end lost 0 bases, the J end lost 10 bases, and 13 bases lay between the germline ends. Looked up from germline, CDR1 is SGHDT and CDR2 is YYEEEE.

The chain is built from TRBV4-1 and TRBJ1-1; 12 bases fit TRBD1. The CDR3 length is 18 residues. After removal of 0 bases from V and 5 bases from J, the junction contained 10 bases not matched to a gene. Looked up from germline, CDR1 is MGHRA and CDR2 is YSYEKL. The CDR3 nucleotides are TGCGCCAGCAGCCAAGAATTTGGGACAGGGGGCGCCCGGACTGAAGCTTTCTTT. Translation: CASSQEFGTGGARTEAFF.

The CDR3: CASSQLGGTSGRAMTDTQYF. CDR3 in DNA: TGCGCCAGCAGCCAACTTGGAGGGACTAGCGGGAGGGCCATGACAGATACGCAGTATTTT. The V gene is TRBV4-3, the J gene TRBJ2-3, with 16 bases aligning to TRBD2. The CDR3 spans 20 residues. Germline CDR1 is LGHNA and CDR2 is YSLEER. Trimming at V came to 2 bases and at J to 3 bases, leaving 11 bases not matched to a gene.

CDR3 in amino acids: CASSLGRDRGHQETQYF. The CDR3 DNA reads as TGTGCCAGCAGCTTAGGACGGGACAGGGGTCATCAAGAGACCCAGTACTTC. This rearrangement joins TRBV7-9 to TRBJ2-5; TRBD1 agrees at 10 bases. Germline lookup yields CDR1 SEHNR and CDR2 FQNEAQ (reference sequence). The CDR3 is 17 residues long. V shed 1 base, J shed 2 bases, and the junction held 7 bases outside the gene matches.

The CDR3: CASSPGGSSYNSPLHF. The CDR3, as DNA: TGTGCCAGCAGCCCGGGAGGGAGCTCCTATAATTCACCCCTCCACTTT. The rearrangement joins TRBV7-7 to TRBJ1-6, with D unresolved. The V end was cut by 5 bases, the J end by 0 bases, with 11 bases between. The CDR3 consists of 16 residues. The germline CDR1 and CDR2 sequences are SSHAT and FNYEAQ (reference sequence). The entire variable domain, with the rest obtained from reference TRBV7-7 and TRBJ1-6, is as follows: GAGVSQSPRYKVTKRGQDVTLRCDPISSHATLYWYQQALGQGPEFLTYFNYEAQPDKSGLPSDRFSAERPEGSISTLTIQRTEQRDSAMYRCASSPGGSSYNSPLHFGNGTRLTVT.

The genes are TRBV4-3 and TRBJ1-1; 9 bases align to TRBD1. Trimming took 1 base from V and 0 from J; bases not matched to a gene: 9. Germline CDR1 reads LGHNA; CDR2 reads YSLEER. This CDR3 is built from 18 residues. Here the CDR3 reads CASSQGRDRAFMNTEAFF. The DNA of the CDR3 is TGCGCCAGCAGCCAAGGTAGGGACAGGGCTTTCATGAACACTGAAGCTTTCTTT.

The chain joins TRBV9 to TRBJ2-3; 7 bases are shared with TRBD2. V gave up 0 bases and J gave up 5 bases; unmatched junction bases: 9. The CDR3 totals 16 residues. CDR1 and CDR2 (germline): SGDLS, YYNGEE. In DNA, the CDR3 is TGTGCCAGCAGCGTAGCGGGCGGGAGCGCCCTAGATACGCAGTATTTT. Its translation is CASSVAGGSALDTQYF.

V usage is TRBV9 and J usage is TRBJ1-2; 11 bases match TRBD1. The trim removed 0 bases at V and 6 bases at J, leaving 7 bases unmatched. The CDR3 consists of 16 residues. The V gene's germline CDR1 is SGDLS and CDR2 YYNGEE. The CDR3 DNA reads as TGTGCCAGCAGCGTAGACCTCGGGACAGGGGGTAATGGCTACACCTTC. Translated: CASSVDLGTGGNGYTF. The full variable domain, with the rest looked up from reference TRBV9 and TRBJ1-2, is DSGVTQTPKHLITATGQRVTLRCSPRSGDLSVYWYQQSLDQGLQFLIQYYNGEERAKGNILERFSAQQFPDLHSELNLSSLELGDSALYFCASSVDLGTGGNGYTFGSGTRLTVV.

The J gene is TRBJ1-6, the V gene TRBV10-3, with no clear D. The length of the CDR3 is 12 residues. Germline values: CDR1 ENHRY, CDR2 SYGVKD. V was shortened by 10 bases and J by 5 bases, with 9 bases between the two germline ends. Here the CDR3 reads CASQFDNSPLHF. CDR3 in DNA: TGTGCCAGCCAGTTTGATAATTCACCCCTCCACTTT.

The CDR3 coding sequence is TGCAGTGCGAGTAACGACAGGGTTTCTGGAAACACCATATATTTT. Amino acids: CSASNDRVSGNTIYF. The chain joins TRBV20-1 to TRBJ1-3; 7 bases map to TRBD1. This CDR3 region has 15 residues. With V trimmed by 6 bases and J by 1 base, 9 bases remained unmatched. In germline, CDR1 is DFQATT, CDR2 SNEGSKA (reference sequence).